The sample holds many counts of the clone carrying this T cell receptor beta chain. Its antigen is unidentified. Isolation of naive CD8 T cells was achieved by sorting on a CD8+CD4-CCR7+CD45RA+ phenotype. The sample originates from a study of molecular identifiers for immune sequencing clone quantification. Overall study: The replicate experiment used RNA from approximately 22,000 or 94,000 naive CD8 cells. This RNA was split into five aliquots, and four of them were sequenced. General study results and limits: For effector cells, clones above 20 RNA copies held over 99% of molecules; for naive cells, under 1%.

This CDR3 spans 14 amino acids. Deletions cut 8 bases from V and 3 bases from J, with 16 bases between. Germline-derived CDR1 and CDR2 are MNHNS and SASEGT. Preparation methods for the bulk TCR libraries were those previously described, with listed TCR primers. Each CDR3 protein is one row after TCRdb ran MiXCR on the PCR reads. The sample lists about 640,000 distinct CDR3 sequences; just under 20% were seen once. This clonotype was obtained from a human donor in good health. Some libraries in this study had Jurkat cell RNA spiked in. The chain joins TRBV6-1 to TRBJ1-1; D is undetermined. Sequenced material: naive CD8+ T cells from blood, with Jurkat cell RNA spiked in. As to subset: FACS-sorted CD8+CD4-CCR7+CD45RA+ naive T cells. Written as DNA, the CDR3 is TGTGCCAGCTCGTCCGCGTGGGAGGACACTGAAGCTTTCTTT. It yields the protein CASSSAWEDTEAFF.